The sequence of this T cell receptor beta chain was determined in a study of Ad26.COV2.S vaccination and SARS-CoV-2 variants (dated by TCRdb to the early 2020s). A note on the overall study: Donors in the vaccine arm were drawn from COV1001, a multicentre, randomized, double-blind, placebo-controlled phase I-IIa trial testing Ad26.COV2.S in healthy adults. The TCR-sequenced set comprised around 30 samples: 19 Ad26.COV2.S vaccine recipients, 5 placebo recipients and 8 SARS-CoV-2 convalescent individuals. Trial participants were randomized into five groups of five: low-dose or high-dose Ad26.COV2.S given once or twice, or placebo on both occasions. Throughout the experiments and outcome assessment, investigators stayed blinded to trial group allocation. The specificity and breadth of SARS-CoV-2-reactive T cell receptors after Ad26.COV2.S vaccination were assessed by TCRbeta repertoire sequencing. Ad26.COV2.S was administered intramuscularly at a dose of 5x10^10 or 1x10^11 viral particles, either as one shot or as two shots given 56 days apart.

A note on this clone: This receptor's antigen is unknown. Base-call qualities are not available, and no considerably larger clone is one nucleotide away.

The sample's treatment or condition label is to be understood as: approximately 18 received Ad26.COV2.S at low or high dose, single or two shots; 5 received placebo; per-sample allocation not given. Repertoires of vaccine and placebo recipients were sequenced from samples collected on day 63 after the first injection. In Cohort 1b, around 25 adults aged 18-55 years were enrolled at a single site in Boston, USA, between 29 July and 7 August 2020. Ad26.COV2.S was a replication-incompetent adenovirus type 26 vector that expressed a prefusion-stabilized SARS-CoV-2 spike protein derived from the original Wuhan strain. The investigation overall reported the following: Vaccine and placebo recipients had comparable non-spike TCR breadth, which fits with the vaccine containing only spike. Comparing responses between vaccine doses or regimens was not something the study was powered to do. The authors noted that total T cell responses may have been underestimated by the TCR breadth and depth analyses. Ad26.COV2.S recipients had higher spike-specific TCR breadth than placebo recipients (P = 0.0014). Substantial breadth of spike-specific CD8+ and CD4+ T cell responses was reported after vaccination.

Including cysteine and phenylalanine, the CDR3 has 14 amino acids. Only the CDR3 DNA is retained, 42 bases long and in frame from the first base. The V end loses 0 bases and the J end loses 6 bases, and a stretch of 8 bases separates them. The germline V gene specifies SGHTA as CDR1 and FQGNSA as CDR2. TCRbeta CDR3 regions were sequenced with the immunoSEQ Assay. After extraction, genomic DNA underwent amplification by bias-controlled multiplex PCR, followed by high-throughput sequencing. In the original analysis: To quantify the absolute abundance of every unique TCRbeta CDR3 region, sequences were collapsed and filtered. T cell fraction was estimated by normalizing TCRbeta template counts to usable DNA, with usable DNA measured through amplification of reference genes found in all nucleated cells. Repertoire TCRs were annotated as SARS-CoV-2-specific by exact matching of V gene, CDR3 amino acid sequence and J gene to a known reactive TCR set. The reference SARS-CoV-2 TCR set was obtained from MIRA and was filtered for enrichment in COVID-19-positive ImmuneCODE repertoires, whereby public or cross-reactive TCRs were removed. Based on the MIRA antigens, annotated TCRs were further analysed at the level of specific ORF or position within ORF. Breadth was defined as annotated unique rearrangements over total unique productive rearrangements; depth was the summed frequency of those rearrangements. TCR breadth was compared between groups using two-sided Wilcoxon rank-sum tests. Not all clones reach the TCRdb copy of this immuneACCESS table, which keeps in-frame sequences only. Checked studies attribute under half of the gap to unresolved V genes and leave the rest unexplained. That table furnishes V, J and clone size, whereas the DNA furnished D and trimming. Within this sample are 450,000 to 550,000 clones, with 80% to 90% of them counted one time only. Clones ranked in the top ten supply approximately 2.5% of the sample.

In this chain, TRBV7-2 is recombined with TRBJ2-2; the D gene cannot be resolved reliably. The TCR sequence derives from a person between 18 and 59 years old who received the Ad26.COV2.S COVID-19 vaccine or a placebo. The source was peripheral blood, collected in a trial of Ad26.COV2.S vaccine versus placebo. DNA sequence: TGTGCCAGCAGCTTAGCCATGGAAGCCGGGGAGCTGTTTTTT. It codes for CASSLAMEAGELFF.